This TCR beta chain is drawn from a study of blood T cells in healthy people across ages. A sample-barcoded 5' primer and a J-beta primer mix were used in a second PCR of roughly 7 to 12 cycles. A single record per CDR3 protein comes from TCRdb applying MiXCR to the 5' RACE reads. The sample carries around 990,000 distinct CDR3 sequences, roughly two fifths recorded once. The CDR3 is 15 residues long. Trimming cost V 7 bases and J 2 bases, with 14 bases left between them. Germline CDR1 MNHEY, CDR2 SVGEGT. The sample taken for sequencing was blood. The sequence was collected from a man younger than 35 in good health. The gene calls are TRBV6-2 or TRBV6-3 and TRBJ2-2, with D possibly being TRBD1 (6 bases). CDR3 loop: CASKTGTTNTGELFF. The CDR3, as DNA: TGTGCCAGCAAAACCGGGACAACCAACACCGGGGAGCTGTTTTTT.